The rows below give T cell receptor beta chains drawn from one sample of a study of OX40 agonist ivuxolimab in advanced cancers. The method was immunoSEQ multiplex PCR; TCRdb's version includes in-frame clones alone and lacks a portion of them. The data contain 99,000 or so clones, roughly 95% of them seen just once; the ten biggest clones take up 2% to 2.5%. This specimen was CD4+ or CD8+ T cells sorted from blood, taken in a trial of the OX40 agonist ivuxolimab. These receptors were taken from an adult with an advanced solid tumor such as melanoma, head and neck, liver or kidney cancer. The CDR3 runs from the conserved cysteine through the conserved F or W. A D gene is named only where the DNA matches it firmly. Only some rows state a clone size, as once, few, many or a class for expanded clones.

cdr3_nt	cdr3_aa	d_call	j_call	clone_size	v_call
TGTGCCAGTAGTATAGGACTCCCTGAGCAGTTCTTC	CASSIGLPEQFF	NA	TRBJ2-1	NA	TRBV19
TGTGCCAGCAGCTTGGGCTCGGCTTTCTTT	CASSLGSAFF	NA	TRBJ1-1	few	TRBV5-7
TGTGCCAGTAGTATCTGGGCAGGGGCGAACACCGGGGAGCTGTTTTTT	CASSIWAGANTGELFF	NA	TRBJ2-2	NA	TRBV19
TGTGCCAGCAGTACCAGGAGGGGACAGCAAACTAATGAAAAACTGTTTTTT	CASSTRRGQQTNEKLFF	TRBD1	TRBJ1-4	NA	TRBV28
TGTGCCAGCAGACCTCTCACAGGGTTATCCTACGAGCAGTACTTC	CASRPLTGLSYEQYF	NA	TRBJ2-7	NA	TRBV2
TGTGCCAGCAGCTTCTCGGACACTGAAGCTTTCTTT	CASSFSDTEAFF	NA	TRBJ1-1	NA	TRBV5-6
TGTGCCAGCAGTGTTTTAGGGACTAGCGTTAACACCGGGGAGCTGTTTTTT	CASSVLGTSVNTGELFF	TRBD2	TRBJ2-2	NA	TRBV2
TGTGCCAGCAGCTTAGTGGTCGGGACAGACACTGAAGCTTTCTTT	CASSLVVGTDTEAFF	TRBD1	TRBJ1-1	NA	TRBV7-2
TGCGCCAGCAGCTTGGGACAGTCCTACGAGCAGTACTTC	CASSLGQSYEQYF	NA	TRBJ2-7	NA	TRBV5-1
TGTGCCAGCAGTTTATCTGGAGATACGCAGTATTTT	CASSLSGDTQYF	NA	TRBJ2-3	NA	TRBV27
TGTGCCAGCAGTTTCGAGGTGGGTCCTAACTCCTACAATGAGCAGTTCTTC	CASSFEVGPNSYNEQFF	NA	TRBJ2-1	NA	TRBV27
TGTGCCAGCAGCCTACGGTTGGTGGGAGAAAAACTGTTTTTT	CASSLRLVGEKLFF	NA	TRBJ1-4	NA	TRBV5-6
TGTGCCGTCCCACCGGTACAGGAAGGTGGCTACACCTTC	CAVPPVQEGGYTF	NA	TRBJ1-2	few	TRBV2
TGTGCCAGCAATGTAGACAGCCCGAACACTGAAGCTTTCTTT	CASNVDSPNTEAFF	NA	TRBJ1-1	NA	TRBV28
TGTGCCAGCAGCTTTGGGTCAATCGAGCAGTACTTC	CASSFGSIEQYF	NA	TRBJ2-7	NA	TRBV11-1
TGTGCCAGCAGCCTGACCGGGAATCAGCCCCAGCATTTT	CASSLTGNQPQHF	NA	TRBJ1-5	once	TRBV5-6
TGTGCCAGTAGTATGTATGCCTTGGCGGTTTCTAATTCACCCCTCCACTTT	CASSMYALAVSNSPLHF	NA	TRBJ1-6	NA	TRBV19
TGTGCCAGCAGCCCCCCAGTAGCGGGAGAAGCAGACACCGGGGAGCTGTTTTTT	CASSPPVAGEADTGELFF	TRBD2	TRBJ2-2	NA	TRBV4-2
TGCGCCAGCAGCCAAGGATTGGAAGGGTCCGGGGAGCTGTTTTTT	CASSQGLEGSGELFF	NA	TRBJ2-2	NA	TRBV4-3
TGTGCCAGCAGCTTAGGGGCAGGGAACATCCACGAGCAGTACTTC	CASSLGAGNIHEQYF	NA	TRBJ2-7	NA	TRBV4-2
TGTGCCAGCAGCTCCCCCTGGGACAGGACCGATCAGCCCCAGCATTTT	CASSSPWDRTDQPQHF	TRBD1	TRBJ1-5	NA	TRBV5-8
TGTGCCAGCAGTCTTCCAGGACGATACACCGGGGAGCTGTTTTTT	CASSLPGRYTGELFF	NA	TRBJ2-2	NA	TRBV6-4
TGTGCCAGCAGCTACAGGCCCTACGAGCAGTACTTC	CASSYRPYEQYF	NA	TRBJ2-7	NA	TRBV4-2
TGTGCCATCAGTGATTCGACAGGGAAGGTTCCTGGGGCCAACGTCCTGACTTTC	CAISDSTGKVPGANVLTF	TRBD1	TRBJ2-6	NA	TRBV10-3
TGTGCCAGCAGCCCCCGACAGGGTTACGATCAGTACTTC	CASSPRQGYDQYF	TRBD1	TRBJ2-7	NA	TRBV27
TGTGCCAGCAGCCTAGGTATGAACACTGAAGCTTTCTTT	CASSLGMNTEAFF	NA	TRBJ1-1	NA	TRBV14
TGTGCCAGCAGGAGGAACACCGGGGAGCTGTTTTTT	CASRRNTGELFF	NA	TRBJ2-2	NA	TRBV7-3
TGTGCCAGCAGCAACCTTGGACCGGACACCGGGGAGCTGTTTTTT	CASSNLGPDTGELFF	NA	TRBJ2-2	NA	TRBV5-4
TGTGCCAGCAGTTACTCCCTGCGTGAGCAGTTCTTC	CASSYSLREQFF	NA	TRBJ2-1	NA	TRBV6-6
TGTGCCTGTTCGGGGACCGGGGAGCTGTTTTTT	CACSGTGELFF	NA	TRBJ2-2	NA	TRBV19
TGCGCCAGCAGCCAAGATCAACGGGGGGCGCGGTCACCCCTCCACTTT	CASSQDQRGARSPLHF	NA	TRBJ1-6	once	TRBV4-3
TGTGCTAGTGGTTTGCACCCGGGGGGACCCACAGATACGCAGTATTTT	CASGLHPGGPTDTQYF	TRBD2	TRBJ2-3	NA	TRBV12-5
TGTGCCAGCAGCATGGGACTAGCTCGACACGAGCAGTACTTC	CASSMGLARHEQYF	TRBD2	TRBJ2-7	NA	TRBV5-6
TGCGCCAGCAGCTTGGATCTTACAGAGGCATATGGCTATGGCTACACCTTC	CASSLDLTEAYGYGYTF	NA	TRBJ1-2	NA	TRBV5-1
TGTGCCAGCAGTTCCCTGGGACAGGGGGCAACAGATACGCAGTATTTT	CASSSLGQGATDTQYF	TRBD1	TRBJ2-3	NA	TRBV28
TGTGCCAGCAGCTCTATTTCGGGGGAGCAGTTCTTC	CASSSISGEQFF	NA	TRBJ2-1	NA	TRBV7-3
TGTGCCAGTAGTATTGGAATCAATGAGCAGTTCTTC	CASSIGINEQFF	NA	TRBJ2-1	NA	TRBV19
TGCGCCAGCAGCCAAGCCTGGGCAGGGAACACTGAAGCTTTCTTT	CASSQAWAGNTEAFF	NA	TRBJ1-1	NA	TRBV4-1
TGTGCCAGCTCTCCCCCGGGACAGGGATTTGGCTACACCTTC	CASSPPGQGFGYTF	TRBD1	TRBJ1-2	NA	TRBV28
TGCGCCAGCAGCTGGACAGGGGCGAGCACAGATACGCAGTATTTT	CASSWTGASTDTQYF	TRBD1	TRBJ2-3	NA	TRBV5-1
TGTGCCAGCAGTTCGACCATCACCGGGGAGCTGTTTTTT	CASSSTITGELFF	NA	TRBJ2-2	NA	TRBV27
TGTGCCAGTAGTATGGAGACAGGGGCTGGCTACACCTTC	CASSMETGAGYTF	TRBD1	TRBJ1-2	once	TRBV19
TGTGCCAGCAGCCCGACTAGTTCAAACGAGCAGTACTTC	CASSPTSSNEQYF	NA	TRBJ2-7	NA	TRBV6-4
TGCGCCAGCAGCCAAGGGGACAGGTCCCTCTATGGCTACACCTTC	CASSQGDRSLYGYTF	TRBD1	TRBJ1-2	once	TRBV4-1
TGTGCCAGCAGCCTGACGGTGAACACTGAAGCTTTCTTT	CASSLTVNTEAFF	NA	TRBJ1-1	NA	TRBV5-6
TGCGCCAGCAGCCAGTCGGGACAGGGTTCCTACGAGCAGTACTTC	CASSQSGQGSYEQYF	TRBD1	TRBJ2-7	NA	TRBV4-1
TGTGCCAGCAGCCCACCACAGGCCGGGGAGCTGTTTTTT	CASSPPQAGELFF	NA	TRBJ2-2	NA	TRBV11-2
TGCGCCAGCAGCCAGAAACAGGGGGCAGTCGGCGGGGAGCTGTTTTTT	CASSQKQGAVGGELFF	TRBD1	TRBJ2-2	NA	TRBV5-1
TGTGCCAGCAGGTCGATTAGCGGGGGGCTAACCTACGAGCAGTACTTC	CASRSISGGLTYEQYF	TRBD2	TRBJ2-7	NA	TRBV5-4
TGCGCCAGCAGCCAAGCGGGGGAAGATACGCAGTATTTT	CASSQAGEDTQYF	NA	TRBJ2-3	NA	TRBV4-1
TGTGCCAGCAGGTTCCTGCACATTCAGTACTTC	CASRFLHIQYF	NA	TRBJ2-4	NA	TRBV5-6
TGTGCCAGCAGCTCAAGTCTACAAGAGACCCAGTACTTC	CASSSSLQETQYF	NA	TRBJ2-5	NA	TRBV7-9
TGCAGCGTAGTCCCCGGGTCGACAGATACGCAGTATTTT	CSVVPGSTDTQYF	NA	TRBJ2-3	NA	TRBV29-1
TGTGCCAGCAGCACCCGGAGGAGCCAGGTGACTGAAGCTTTCTTT	CASSTRRSQVTEAFF	NA	TRBJ1-1	NA	TRBV28
TGCGCCAGCAGCCAGGTGCGACAAGAGACCCAGTACTTC	CASSQVRQETQYF	NA	TRBJ2-5	NA	TRBV4-1
TGTGCCAGCAGCGAACAGGTAGAAAACACCGGGGAGCTGTTTTTT	CASSEQVENTGELFF	NA	TRBJ2-2	NA	TRBV9
TGTGCCAGCAGAGTACTACAGGGGCATATCACTGAAGCTTTCTTT	CASRVLQGHITEAFF	TRBD1	TRBJ1-1	NA	TRBV28
TGTGCCAGCAGCACCCTCACTTTGCCGGGGAGAGATGAAAAACTGTTTTTT	CASSTLTLPGRDEKLFF	NA	TRBJ1-4	NA	TRBV7-6
TGTGCCAGCAGTTTATCCGGCTTCTCTGGAAACACCATATATTTT	CASSLSGFSGNTIYF	NA	TRBJ1-3	NA	TRBV27
TGTGCCAGCAGCTACGGAACCTTTTACTACGAGCAGTACTTC	CASSYGTFYYEQYF	NA	TRBJ2-7	NA	TRBV28